The 22 T cell receptor beta chains listed next were all sequenced from one sample in a study of cytomegalovirus exposure and HLA in healthy donors. PCR used 60 Vbeta primers and 13 Jbeta primers. The method was immunoSEQ multiplex PCR; TCRdb's version includes in-frame clones alone and lacks a portion of them. The sample lists about 190,000 clones; 70% to 90% were seen once. Sequenced sample: PBMCs. The receptor set was obtained from a woman aged 18-29 years in good health and CMV-seronegative.

The chain carries TRBV6-1 and TRBJ2-7, with D perhaps TRBD1 (6 bases). With 0 bases removed from V and 3 bases from J, the gap between germline ends came to 18 bases. The germline gives CDR1 MNHNS, CDR2 SASEGT. This CDR3 spans 17 amino acids. The DNA of the CDR3 is TGTGCCAGCAGTGAAGCCCCGGGACATCCGGGGATCTACGAGCAGTACTTC. Translated, it gives CASSEAPGHPGIYEQYF.

This clone was observed a few times. This sequence joins TRBV6-6 and TRBJ1-4; 7 bases map to TRBD1. The CDR3 is 13 amino acids. Germline V CDR1 and CDR2: MNHNY, SVGAGI (reference sequence). The V gene end was trimmed by 4 bases and the J gene end by 8 bases; junction bases not matched to a gene: 4. DNA of the CDR3: TGTGCCAGCAGTTTTGCAGGGGGGGAAAAACTGTTTTTT. Translating gives CASSFAGGEKLFF.

This chain joins TRBV5-4 and TRBJ2-3; 15 positions match TRBD2. The CDR3 is made up of 18 amino acids. Germline V gives CDR1 SGHNT, CDR2 YYREEE (reference sequence). The V segment lost 4 bases and the J segment 0 bases; nucleotides outside the gene matches: 6. In DNA, the CDR3 is TGTGCCAGCAGCGGGGGACTAGCGGGAGGCCGGAGCACAGATACGCAGTATTTT. This translates into CASSGGLAGGRSTDTQYF.

The rearrangement links TRBV5-1 to TRBJ2-1, with 7 bases lining up with TRBD1. J gave up 7 bases and V 1 base, and 8 bases lay outside the gene matches. The germline V gene has CDR1 SGHRS and CDR2 YFSETQ. The CDR3 totals 15 residues. The CDR3 DNA reads TGCGCCAGCAGCTTGATAGGCACAGGGGAAAATGAGCAGTTCTTC. Translated, it gives CASSLIGTGENEQFF. The variable domain in full, with the rest retrieved from reference TRBV5-1 and TRBJ2-1, is KAGVTQTPRYLIKTRGQQVTLSCSPISGHRSVSWYQQTPGQGLQFLFEYFSETQRNKGNFPGRFSGRQFSNSRSEMNVSTLELGDSALYLCASSLIGTGENEQFFGPGTRLTVL.

The chain has TRBV30 and TRBJ2-2; D call uncertain. V was clipped by 1 base and J by 7 bases, with 7 bases between them. CDR3 length equals 12 residues. Germline V gene lookup returns CDR1 GTSNPN and CDR2 SVGIG (reference sequence). CDR3 coding DNA: TGTGCCTGGAGTGCCGTCCGCGGGGAGCTGTTTTTT. The encoded protein is CAWSAVRGELFF. The complete variable domain, with remaining parts taken from reference TRBV30 and TRBJ2-2, reads SQTIHQWPATLVQPVGSPLSLECTVEGTSNPNLYWYRQAAGRGLQLLFYSVGIGQISSEVPQNLSASRPQDRQFILSSKKLLLSDSGFYLCAWSAVRGELFFGEGSRLTVL.

This chain joins TRBV25-1 and TRBJ1-4; 10 bases match TRBD1. The germline V gene has CDR1 MGHDK and CDR2 SYGVNS. The CDR3 is made up of 15 amino acids. Trimming at V came to 4 bases and at J to 8 bases, leaving 7 bases not matched to a gene. CDR3 protein: CASSAMGQGNEKLFF. The CDR3 region has the DNA TGTGCCAGCAGTGCCATGGGACAGGGGAACGAAAAACTGTTTTTT.

This clone has only one observation. The chain has TRBV18 and TRBJ1-5, with TRBD1 matching 9 bases. The CDR3 has 13 residues. V shed 4 bases and J 7 bases; nucleotides not matched to a gene: 2. The germline CDR1 and CDR2 sequences are KGHSH and LQKENI. The CDR3 loop reads CASSRDREQPQHF. The CDR3 DNA follows: TGTGCCAGCTCACGGGACAGGGAACAGCCCCAGCATTTT.

The rearrangement links TRBV14 to TRBJ2-7; D gene unclear. The CDR3 consists of 13 residues. Trimming took 1 base from V and 3 from J, leaving 7 bases between them. Per the germline V gene, CDR1 is SGHDN and CDR2 is FVKESK. The chain's CDR3 is CASSQVRGYEQYF. CDR3 sequence (DNA): TGTGCCAGCAGCCAAGTTCGAGGCTACGAGCAGTACTTC.

The chain joins TRBV4-2 to TRBJ1-6; tentatively, D is TRBD1 (5 bases). The V end was cut by 2 bases, the J end by 4 bases, with 9 bases between. Per the germline V gene, CDR1 is LGHNA and CDR2 is YNFKEQ. This CDR3 is 15 amino acids long. Here the CDR3 DNA reads TGTGCCAGCAGCCAAATAGGACAATATAATTCACCCCTCCACTTT. It is translated as CASSQIGQYNSPLHF.

The count of this clone is one. The rearrangement links TRBV6-6 to TRBJ1-5; 7 bases line up with TRBD1. CDR1 and CDR2 from the germline V gene are MNHNY and SVGAGI (reference sequence). V was pared by 3 bases and J by 3 bases, with 8 bases of the junction left unmatched. The CDR3 consists of 16 residues. Here the CDR3 DNA reads TGTGCCAGCAGTTATACCCTTACAGGGGCCAATCAGCCCCAGCATTTT. This translates into CASSYTLTGANQPQHF.

The chain carries TRBV15 and TRBJ2-7; 9 bases fit TRBD2. This CDR3 contains 16 residues. V trimming: 2 bases; J trimming: 2 bases; junction bases outside the gene matches: 7. CDR1 is LNHNV, CDR2 YYDKDF, per germline (reference sequence). The CDR3: CATSRPLAGTPYEQYF. The CDR3 bases are TGTGCCACCAGCAGACCCCTAGCGGGAACCCCCTACGAGCAGTACTTC.

The chain links TRBV9 to TRBJ2-2; no firm D call. V was shortened by 0 bases and J by 0 bases, with 9 bases between the two germline ends. Germline CDR1 reads SGDLS; CDR2 reads YYNGEE. This CDR3 has 16 residues. Here the CDR3 reads CASSVDTIANTGELFF. In DNA form, the CDR3 reads TGTGCCAGCAGCGTAGACACAATCGCGAACACCGGGGAGCTGTTTTTT.

The chain joins TRBV20-1 to TRBJ2-3; possibly TRBD1 for D (5 bases). Germline CDR1 DFQATT, CDR2 SNEGSKA (reference sequence). With 6 bases removed from V and 4 bases from J, the gap between germline ends came to 8 bases. The CDR3 extends over 11 amino acids. CDR3 region: CSARTPDTQYF. In DNA form, the CDR3 reads TGCAGTGCAAGGACACCAGATACGCAGTATTTT.

The rearrangement links TRBV11-1 to TRBJ1-1; D might be TRBD1 (5 bases). V shed 2 bases and J shed 5 bases, with 12 bases lying between them. The CDR3 loop spans 14 amino acids. Germline V lookup: CDR1 SGHAT, CDR2 FQDESV (reference sequence). The CDR3 coding sequence is TGTGCCAGCAGCTTATTCGGGGGAGTGACTGAAGCTTTCTTT. Translation gives CASSLFGGVTEAFF. The whole variable domain, filled in from reference TRBV11-1 and TRBJ1-1, reads EAEVAQSPRYKITEKSQAVAFWCDPISGHATLYWYRQILGQGPELLVQFQDESVVDDSQLPKDRFSAERLKGVDSTLKIQPAELGDSAMYLCASSLFGGVTEAFFGQGTRLTVV.

The chain links TRBV28 to TRBJ1-6, with a possible D match to TRBD1 (5 bases). V shed 8 bases and J shed 0 bases, with 14 bases lying between them. This CDR3 contains 16 residues. Per the germline V gene, CDR1 is MDHEN and CDR2 is SYDVKM. The chain's CDR3 is CASRSPGGSYNSPLHF. The DNA of the CDR3 is TGTGCCAGCCGAAGCCCGGGGGGCTCCTATAATTCACCCCTCCACTTT.

This clone came up once. Other DNA variants within this sample encode the same CDR3. V gene TRBV15 combines with J gene TRBJ2-5, with unresolved D. V lost 0 bases to trimming and J lost 3 bases, with 2 bases between them. This CDR3 spans 12 amino acids. In germline, CDR1 is LNHNV, CDR2 YYDKDF (reference sequence). The CDR3 coding sequence is TGTGCCACCAGCAGAGACGAAGAGACCCAGTACTTC. Translation: CATSRDEETQYF.

CDR3 region: CASSFGDSYEQYF. The DNA of the CDR3 is TGTGCCAGCAGCTTCGGGGACAGCTACGAGCAGTACTTC. The V gene is TRBV5-6, the J gene TRBJ2-5; TRBD1 aligns across 7 bases. With the DNA end fitting TRBJ2-7 better, the J assignment may be wrong. CDR3 length: 13 residues. The germline V gene encodes CDR1 SGHDT and CDR2 YYEEEE.

This sequence joins TRBV4-1 and TRBJ1-2, with a tentative D call TRBD1 (5 bases). The length of the CDR3 is 15 residues. The germline V gene encodes CDR1 MGHRA and CDR2 YSYEKL. V was shortened by 1 base and J by 3 bases, with 12 bases between the two germline ends. The CDR3 DNA follows: TGCGCCAGCAGCCAAGCCCCGGGGGGAGACTATGGCTACACCTTC. The encoded protein is CASSQAPGGDYGYTF.

This chain uses TRBV28 with TRBJ1-2; D remains ambiguous. The V end was cut by 5 bases, the J end by 1 base, with 11 bases between. CDR1 and CDR2 (germline): MDHEN, SYDVKM. There are 14 residues in the CDR3. CDR3 region: CASSAVGYNYGYTF. CDR3 DNA sequence: TGTGCCAGCAGTGCGGTGGGTTATAACTATGGCTACACCTTC.

This clone was observed a handful of times. This probably arose from a read error, given a far larger clone one base away. The sample contains more than one DNA sequence encoding this CDR3. This chain uses TRBV7-8 with TRBJ2-5; the D gene is possibly TRBD2 (5 bases). Germline values: CDR1 SGHVS, CDR2 FQNEAQ. The CDR3 loop spans 16 amino acids. The CDR3 here is CASSLRGLQSGETQYF. The CDR3 DNA is TGTGCGAGCAGCTTACGTGGACTCCAATCAGGAGAGACCCAGTACTTC.

This clone was seen once. The V and J genes are TRBV7-2 and TRBJ2-6; 9 positions agree with TRBD1. CDR3 length equals 17 residues. Trimming took 6 bases from V and 0 from J; bases not matched to a gene: 6. Germline CDR1 is SGHTA and CDR2 is FQGNSA. The chain's CDR3 is CASRPGTGPSGANVLTF. CDR3 nucleotide sequence: TGTGCCAGCAGGCCCGGGACAGGGCCCTCTGGGGCCAACGTCCTGACTTTC.

This chain connects TRBV5-1 to TRBJ2-7, with a tentative D call TRBD2 (7 bases). This CDR3 region has 17 residues. V lost 0 bases, J lost 1 base, and 17 bases lay in between. Germline V lookup: CDR1 SGHRS, CDR2 YFSETQ. CDR3 protein: CASSLALGGGGSYEQYF. CDR3 in DNA: TGCGCCAGCAGCTTGGCCTTGGGGGGGGGCGGATCCTACGAGCAGTACTTC. The variable domain in full, completed from reference TRBV5-1 and TRBJ2-7, reads KAGVTQTPRYLIKTRGQQVTLSCSPISGHRSVSWYQQTPGQGLQFLFEYFSETQRNKGNFPGRFSGRQFSNSRSEMNVSTLELGDSALYLCASSLALGGGGSYEQYFGPGTRLTVT.